This T cell receptor (beta chain) was retrieved from a study of regulatory T cells in long-lasting Graves disease. General study findings and limits: In persistent patients, shared public clonotypes (roughly 2,700) outnumbered those in new patients (about 970).

Specified time point: persistent/refractory GD, antithyroid drugs over 5 years with positive TRAb. Extracted RNA from PBMCs served as the source of the TCR library. The ends were cut back, 0 bases at V and 4 bases at J, with 12 bases in the middle. The length of the CDR3 is 15 residues. In germline, CDR1 is WSHSY, CDR2 SAAADI. TCR beta libraries were built with iRepertoire HTBI primers and Arm-PCR of CDR3 regions. MiXCR, run by TCRdb on the multiplex PCR reads, gives a single entry per CDR3 protein. The table lists about 470,000 distinct CDR3 sequences, around 21% of them singletons. This clonotype was found many times. Its antigen remains unknown.

Sequencing was performed on peripheral blood mononuclear cells (PBMCs), taken when the disease was refractory, from a patient treated with antithyroid drugs. This sequence joins TRBV10-2 and TRBJ1-2; D may be TRBD1 (5 bases). This receptor was taken from a female donor with Graves disease. CDR3 bases: TGCGCCAGCAGTGAGTCGATCTATCAGGGCTATGGCTACACCTTC. Protein product: CASSESIYQGYGYTF.